Each of the 32 T cell receptor beta chains below was sequenced from the same sample in a study of T cell responses to AZD1222 COVID-19 vaccine. Produced via immunoSEQ multiplex PCR; TCRdb's table is partial and in-frame only. The data contain 200,000 or so clones, 85% to 95% of them singletons. The sequencing used peripheral blood, collected on day 0 of AZD1222 vaccination. The receptors were sampled from an adult in good health.

This chain connects TRBV10-3 to TRBJ1-1; TRBD1 is a possible D gene (5 bases). Per germline, CDR1 ENHRY and CDR2 SYGVKD. This CDR3 comprises 14 residues. V shed 6 bases and J shed 4 bases, with 15 bases lying between them. Here the CDR3 reads CAISPGTRGTEAFF. The DNA for the CDR3 is TGTGCCATCAGCCCAGGGACTCGGGGCACTGAAGCTTTCTTT.

Note on this clone: It is unclear where the CDR3 begins or ends on the DNA, so no DNA is shown, and the CDR3 is as TCRdb lists it. The genes are TRBV21-1 and TRBJ1-2. TRBV21-1 is a documented pseudogene. The CDR3 length equals 17 residues, ends included. The CDR3 spells CASSKAWGAGAPYGYTF.

The gene calls are TRBV27 and TRBJ1-3; D unresolved. V dropped 5 bases and J dropped 4 bases, with 6 bases sitting between them. Germline V gives CDR1 MNHEY, CDR2 SMNVEV (reference sequence). The CDR3 spans 12 residues. CDR3: CASSGQGNTIYF. The CDR3 nucleotides are TGTGCCAGCAGTGGGCAGGGAAACACCATATATTTT.

J is TRBJ2-7 and V is TRBV11-2; D uncertain. V lost 3 bases, J lost 0 bases, and 6 bases lay in between. The CDR3 sequence is 13 residues long. Germline values: CDR1 SGHAT, CDR2 FQNNGV. CDR3 in amino acids: CASSFPSSYEQYF. The CDR3 DNA is TGTGCCAGCAGCTTCCCGAGCTCCTACGAGCAGTACTTC.

The rearrangement uses TRBV19 and TRBJ2-2; TRBD2 matches 10 bases. The length of the CDR3 is 16 residues. V was pared by 4 bases and J by 8 bases, with 10 bases of the junction left unmatched. CDR1 is LNHDA, CDR2 SQIVND, per germline (reference sequence). The DNA for the CDR3 is TGTGCCAGTAGTAAAGCTAGCGGGAGAGCAGGGGGGGAGCTGTTTTTT. Translation gives CASSKASGRAGGELFF.

The V call is TRBV30, the J call TRBJ1-2; weak D call: TRBD1 (5 bases). Trimming shortened V by 1 base and J by 7 bases, and 16 bases separated the two germline ends. The germline CDR1 and CDR2 sequences are GTSNPN and SVGIG (reference sequence). There are 14 residues in the CDR3. The chain's CDR3 is CAWSDGVSRGGYTF. The CDR3 DNA reads as TGTGCCTGGAGTGACGGGGTGTCAAGGGGTGGCTACACCTTC.

The chain uses TRBV7-6 and TRBJ2-7; TRBD1 is a possible D gene (6 bases). V shed 3 bases and J shed 3 bases, with 18 bases lying between them. The germline gives CDR1 SGHVS, CDR2 FNYEAQ. This CDR3 is built from 16 residues. DNA for the CDR3: TGTGCCAGCAGCTTGAGTTTACAGGGCAGATTCTACGAGCAGTACTTC. Amino acids: CASSLSLQGRFYEQYF.

CDR3 DNA sequence: TGTGCCAGCATATCCGGGTATGGCTACACCTTC. Amino acid sequence: CASISGYGYTF. This chain connects TRBV19 to TRBJ1-2; D ambiguous. The CDR3 is 11 amino acids. Per germline, CDR1 LNHDA and CDR2 SQIVND (reference sequence). The germline V and J ends were trimmed by 9 bases and 5 bases, with 10 bases remaining between them.

The chain uses TRBV28 and TRBJ1-5; perhaps TRBD1 as D (6 bases). With 7 bases removed from V and 0 bases from J, the gap between germline ends came to 13 bases. The germline CDR1 and CDR2 sequences are MDHEN and SYDVKM. This CDR3 has 15 amino acids. The CDR3 region has the DNA TGTGCCAGCAACAGGGACACACTTAGCAATCAGCCCCAGCATTTT. The encoded protein is CASNRDTLSNQPQHF.

The chain is built from TRBV7-9 and TRBJ1-2; the match to TRBD1 covers 7 bases. Germline V CDR1 and CDR2: SEHNR, FQNEAQ (reference sequence). The CDR3 runs to 15 residues. J was trimmed by 10 bases and V by 1 base; bases with no gene match: 12. CDR3 sequence (DNA): TGTGCCAGCAGCTTAGGCACCCGGGACAGCGGCGCCTACACCTTC. Encoded protein: CASSLGTRDSGAYTF.

V usage is TRBV6-5 and J usage is TRBJ1-1; 7 bases line up with TRBD1. The CDR3 is 14 amino acids. From germline, CDR1 is MNHEY and CDR2 SVGAGI. The ends lost 5 bases at V and 5 bases at J; junction bases unmatched: 8. The CDR3 bases are TGTGCCAGCAGTAGCCAGGGGGGAAGGACTGAAGCTTTCTTT. Amino acids: CASSSQGGRTEAFF.

The V gene is TRBV3-1 (or the pseudogene TRBV3-2), the J gene TRBJ1-2; D gene uncertain. Germline V gives CDR1 LGHDT, CDR2 YNNKEL (reference sequence). This CDR3 spans 12 amino acids. Trimming cost V 4 bases and J 8 bases, with 11 bases left between them. The CDR3 coding sequence is TGTGCCAGCAGCCGGGAAGGACGCGGCTACACCTTC. It encodes CASSREGRGYTF.

The chain has TRBV27 and TRBJ2-7; 7 nucleotides match TRBD1. The CDR3 runs to 13 residues. The V gene end was trimmed by 6 bases and the J gene end by 2 bases; junction bases not matched to a gene: 4. Germline CDR1 MNHEY, CDR2 SMNVEV (reference sequence). CDR3 coding DNA: TGTGCCAGCAGAATGACAGGGACCTACGAGCAGTACGTC. Protein sequence: CASRMTGTYEQYV.

The rearrangement links TRBV7-6 to TRBJ2-7; 8 bases are shared with TRBD1. V was pared by 4 bases and J by 3 bases, with 5 bases of the junction left unmatched. CDR3 length equals 14 residues. Germline CDR1 reads SGHVS; CDR2 reads FNYEAQ. The CDR3 spells CASSSPGTGYEQYF. CDR3 coding DNA: TGTGCCAGCAGCTCTCCCGGGACAGGCTACGAGCAGTACTTC.

This sequence joins TRBV14 and TRBJ1-3; D call uncertain. The germline V gene encodes CDR1 SGHDN and CDR2 FVKESK. CDR3 length: 12 amino acids. Between the trimmed V and J ends, which lost 1 base and 10 bases, there was a span of 8 bases. In DNA form, the CDR3 reads TGTGCCAGCAGCCAAGTACCGGGGACCATATATTTT. It translates to CASSQVPGTIYF.

This clone appeared a few times. The rearrangement uses TRBV28 and TRBJ2-1; no firm D call. The V and J ends lost 1 base and 12 bases respectively, with 10 bases between them. There are 12 residues in the CDR3. Germline V gene lookup returns CDR1 MDHEN and CDR2 SYDVKM. The CDR3 coding sequence is TGTGCCAGCAGTTTATCCTCTCGAGGGCAGTTCTTC. Residues: CASSLSSRGQFF.

The chain combines TRBV6-5 with TRBJ2-1; TRBD1 is a possible D gene (5 bases). The CDR3 covers 11 residues. The germline V gene has CDR1 MNHEY and CDR2 SVGAGI. Deletions cut 7 bases from V and 7 bases from J, with 8 bases between. The CDR3 region is CASTQGNEQFF. DNA of the CDR3: TGTGCCAGCACCCAGGGTAATGAGCAGTTCTTC.

V gene TRBV5-8 combines with J gene TRBJ2-6; D is unclear. The V gene's germline CDR1 is SGHTS and CDR2 YDEGEE. The CDR3 loop spans 16 amino acids. The V end lost 0 bases, the J end lost 2 bases, and 9 bases lay between the germline ends. CDR3 amino acids: CASSLALRPGANVLTF. The CDR3 DNA follows: TGTGCCAGCAGCTTGGCGCTTCGGCCTGGGGCCAACGTCCTGACTTTC.

The J gene is TRBJ2-7, the V gene TRBV3-1 (or the pseudogene TRBV3-2); 7 bases are a match to TRBD2. Trimming at V came to 4 bases and at J to 6 bases, leaving 9 bases not matched to a gene. The CDR3 sequence is 14 residues long. CDR1 is LGHDT and CDR2 is YNNKEL in the germline V gene (reference sequence). CDR3 sequence (DNA): TGTGCCAGCAGCCGGACCCGACTAGCTTCCGAGCAGTACTTC. Amino acids: CASSRTRLASEQYF.

The gene calls are TRBV4-1 and TRBJ1-3; unclear D gene. CDR1 MGHRA and CDR2 YSYEKL come from the germline V gene. V lost 0 bases, J lost 0 bases, and 12 bases lay in between. This CDR3 region has 17 residues. Here the CDR3 reads CASSQDVPGSSGNTIYF. As DNA, the CDR3 is TGCGCCAGCAGCCAAGATGTTCCGGGATCCTCTGGAAACACCATATATTTT.

V is TRBV6-2 or TRBV6-3 and J is TRBJ1-2; 7 bases are a match to TRBD1. V gave up 5 bases and J gave up 4 bases; unmatched junction bases: 4. This CDR3 comprises 13 residues. CDR1 MNHEY and CDR2 SVGEGT come from the germline V gene. CDR3 in amino acids: CASSIGTVYGYTF. CDR3 nucleotide sequence: TGTGCCAGCAGTATAGGGACAGTCTATGGCTACACCTTC.

The chain is built from TRBV9 and TRBJ2-7; D gene uncertain. The germline V and J ends were trimmed by 0 bases and 2 bases, with 9 bases remaining between them. This CDR3 contains 14 residues. Germline-derived CDR1 and CDR2 are SGDLS and YYNGEE. CDR3 nucleotides: TGTGCCAGCAGCGTAGGCCCTGCCACCTACGAGCAGTACTTC. Protein product: CASSVGPATYEQYF.

The chain joins TRBV9 to TRBJ2-2; the D gene is possibly TRBD2 (6 bases). CDR3 length: 15 amino acids. CDR1 is SGDLS and CDR2 is YYNGEE in the germline V gene. Trimming removed 4 bases at V and 2 bases at J, with 12 bases between. DNA for the CDR3: TGTGCCAGCAGCTTCTCCGGGACTAACACCGGGGAGCTGTTTTTT. Protein sequence: CASSFSGTNTGELFF.

This chain links TRBV12-5 with TRBJ1-1; D remains ambiguous. Per germline, CDR1 LGHNT and CDR2 FRNRAP. The length of the CDR3 is 14 residues. The V end was cut by 6 bases, the J end by 7 bases, with 18 bases between. CDR3 in amino acids: CASGLLGGSIEAFF. CDR3 bases: TGTGCTAGTGGCCTCCTTGGTGGGTCTATTGAAGCTTTCTTT.

The V call is TRBV27, the J call TRBJ1-5; D unresolved. The V end was cut by 4 bases, the J end by 3 bases, with 13 bases between. CDR3 length: 15 residues. The germline V gene has CDR1 MNHEY and CDR2 SMNVEV (reference sequence). CDR3 bases: TGTGCCAGCAGTTCCACCCGGGCCCTCAATCAGCCCCAGCATTTT. As protein: CASSSTRALNQPQHF.

With regard to this clone: Since the CDR3 does not end with the conserved phenylalanine or tryptophan, this likely comes from a read error. It is unclear where the CDR3 begins or ends on the DNA, so no DNA is shown, and the CDR3 is as TCRdb lists it. This sequence joins TRBV6-1 and TRBJ2-7; the table gives TRBD2 as D, unverified against the DNA. Germline values: CDR1 MNHNS, CDR2 SASEGT. The CDR3 is 14 amino acids long, termini counted. The CDR3 sequence: CAAQKEAVVGLFSI.

For the CDR3, the DNA is TGTGCCTGGAGTCCTGACAGGGTAGGAGAAAAACTGTTTTTT. This codes for CAWSPDRVGEKLFF. The chain combines TRBV30 with TRBJ1-4; TRBD1 agrees at 7 bases. This CDR3 is built from 14 residues. V shed 2 bases and J 8 bases; nucleotides not matched to a gene: 8. CDR1 and CDR2 (germline): GTSNPN, SVGIG (reference sequence).

This chain's CDR3 is CASSLGTQSLYEQYV. The CDR3 DNA follows: TGTGCCAGCAGCTTAGGGACCCAGAGCCTTTACGAGCAGTACGTC. The chain has TRBV11-2 and TRBJ2-7, with D hard to call. V lost 1 base and J lost 4, with 14 bases in between. Germline loops: CDR1 SGHAT, CDR2 FQNNGV. The CDR3 is 15 residues long.

J is TRBJ1-2 and V is TRBV2; 10 bases match TRBD1. The CDR3 totals 16 residues. CDR1 is SNHLY, CDR2 FYNNEI, per germline. V lost 7 bases, J lost 8 bases, and 16 bases stayed unmatched. In DNA form, the CDR3 reads TGTGCCAGCACACCGGGACAGGGGACGTTCAGTGGGGGCTACACCTTC. Translating gives CASTPGQGTFSGGYTF.

The rearrangement joins TRBV7-2 to TRBJ2-1, with TRBD1 as a possible D gene (6 bases). Germline V CDR1 and CDR2: SGHTA, FQGNSA. Trimming removed 5 bases at V and 7 bases at J, with 18 bases between. The CDR3 runs 15 residues. In DNA, the CDR3 is TGTGCCAGCAGCCCCTCTTTGGGGGCGCGGAATGAGCAGTTCTTC. Translation gives CASSPSLGARNEQFF.

This chain uses TRBV7-2 with TRBJ2-5; 8 nucleotides agree with TRBD2. CDR1 is SGHTA, CDR2 FQGNSA, per germline. V shed 2 bases, J shed 2 bases, and the junction held 7 bases outside the gene matches. The CDR3 has 16 amino acids. For the CDR3, the DNA is TGTGCCAGCAGCTTATTGCTCTCGGGGGGGCAAGAGACCCAGTACTTC. The encoded protein is CASSLLLSGGQETQYF.

The CDR3 DNA reads as TGTGCTAGTGGTCTCGGGACGGAGACCCAGTACTTC. It yields the protein CASGLGTETQYF. J is TRBJ2-5 and V is TRBV12-5, with D possibly called TRBD1 or TRBD2 (5 bases each). Trimming removed 5 bases at V and 5 bases at J, with 9 bases between. Per germline, CDR1 LGHNT and CDR2 FRNRAP. The CDR3 is 12 residues long.